The 5 T cell receptor beta chains listed next were all sequenced from one sample in a study of T-cell reconstitution after alpha-beta-depleted transplantation in children. Unique molecular identifiers were incorporated when the TCRbeta library was constructed. TCRdb itself ran the PCR reads through MiXCR, one entry per CDR3 protein. The sample consists of approximately 220,000 distinct CDR3 sequences, roughly a sixth of them appearing once. The sequences come from PBMCs, mostly from graft donor cells, collected 360 days after TCRalphabeta/CD19-depleted stem cell transplant. The receptors were sampled from a male patient aged 2 to 10 who had a stem cell transplant for acute lymphoblastic leukemia, so the T cells may come from the graft donor.

This clonotype was recorded a few times. The V call is TRBV6-2 or TRBV6-3, the J call TRBJ1-1; the D is unclear. The V gene's germline CDR1 is MNHEY and CDR2 SVGEGT. The CDR3 consists of 15 residues. Trimming stripped 6 bases from V and 5 bases from J, with 19 bases between. CDR3 sequence reads: CASRRREPLTTEAFF. CDR3 DNA: TGTGCCAGCAGGCGAAGGGAGCCCCTAACGACTGAAGCTTTCTTT.

V usage is TRBV12-3 or TRBV12-4 and J usage is TRBJ2-7; 7 bases are shared with TRBD2. The length of the CDR3 is 16 residues. V was clipped by 6 bases and J by 4 bases; unmatched bases: 15. Here the CDR3 DNA reads TGTGCCAGCAGCCCCGGGAGCGGGAAATCGCCTTACGAGCAGTACTTC. It yields the protein CASSPGSGKSPYEQYF.

The chain links TRBV5-1 to TRBJ2-7; 8 bases align to TRBD1. The CDR3 length is 14 residues. Unmatched junction bases numbered 6, after V lost 2 bases and J lost 5 bases. Germline V gene sequence: CDR1 SGHRS, CDR2 YFSETQ. CDR3 nucleotides: TGCGCCAGCAGCTTCGACAGGGGTATGCACGAGCAGTACTTC. Amino acids: CASSFDRGMHEQYF.

The J gene is TRBJ1-1, the V gene TRBV29-1, with D perhaps matching TRBD1 (5 bases). Germline CDR1 and CDR2: SQVTM and ANQGSEA. The CDR3 runs to 13 residues. Between the trimmed V and J ends, which lost 1 base and 4 bases, there was a span of 10 bases. The CDR3 sequence is CSVEGQGGTEAFF. DNA for the CDR3: TGCAGCGTTGAAGGTCAGGGCGGCACTGAAGCTTTCTTT.

This clonotype has only a few counts. V is TRBV5-1 and J is TRBJ1-1, with 8 bases matching TRBD1. The germline CDR1 and CDR2 sequences are SGHRS and YFSETQ. V lost 3 bases to trimming and J lost 7 bases; unmatched junction nucleotides: 14. This CDR3 is 16 amino acids long. The CDR3 region has the DNA TGCGCCAGCAGCTCACGTGATACAGGGGGACGGGGTGAAGCTTTCTTT. Translated, it gives CASSSRDTGGRGEAFF.